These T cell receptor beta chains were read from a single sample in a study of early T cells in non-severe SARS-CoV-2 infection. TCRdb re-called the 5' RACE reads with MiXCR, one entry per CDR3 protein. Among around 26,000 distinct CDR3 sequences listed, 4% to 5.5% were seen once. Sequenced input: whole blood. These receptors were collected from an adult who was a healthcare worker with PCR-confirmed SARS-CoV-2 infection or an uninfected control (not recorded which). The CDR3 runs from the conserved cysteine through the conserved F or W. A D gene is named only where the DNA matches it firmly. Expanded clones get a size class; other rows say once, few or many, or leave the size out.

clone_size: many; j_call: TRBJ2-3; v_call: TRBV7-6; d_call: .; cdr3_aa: CASSLTFAQLQYF; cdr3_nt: TGTGCCAGCAGCTTAACTTTCGCGCAGCTGCAGTATTTT
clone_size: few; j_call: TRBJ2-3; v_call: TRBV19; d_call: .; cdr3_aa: CASSLKVGSTDTQYF; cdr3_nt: TGTGCCAGTAGTTTAAAGGTGGGGAGCACAGATACGCAGTATTTT
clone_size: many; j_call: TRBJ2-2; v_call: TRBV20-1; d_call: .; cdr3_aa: CSASISGANTGELFF; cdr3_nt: TGCAGTGCTAGCATCAGCGGTGCGAACACCGGGGAGCTGTTTTTT
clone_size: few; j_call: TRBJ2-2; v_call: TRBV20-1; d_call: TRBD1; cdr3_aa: CSAGKQGPNTGELFF; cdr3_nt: TGCAGTGCTGGAAAACAGGGGCCGAACACCGGGGAGCTGTTTTTT
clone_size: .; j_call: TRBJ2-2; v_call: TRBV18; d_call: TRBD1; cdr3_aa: CASSPGRTGGLNTGELFF; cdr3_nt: TGTGCCAGCTCACCAGGCCGGACAGGGGGCTTGAACACCGGGGAGCTGTTTTTT
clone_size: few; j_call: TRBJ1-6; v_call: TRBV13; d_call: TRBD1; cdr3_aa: CASSLGLRGQYSPLHF; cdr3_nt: TGTGCCAGCAGCTTAGGCCTGCGGGGACAGTATTCACCCCTCCACTTT
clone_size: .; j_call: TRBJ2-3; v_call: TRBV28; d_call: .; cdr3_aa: CASSRVLAGFTDTQYF; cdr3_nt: TGTGCCAGCAGTAGGGTCTTGGCGGGATTCACAGATACGCAGTATTTT
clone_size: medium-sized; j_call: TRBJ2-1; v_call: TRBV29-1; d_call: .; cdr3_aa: CSVKIPPSLGVAYNEQFF; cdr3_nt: TGCAGCGTCAAAATCCCCCCCTCTCTAGGGGTTGCCTACAATGAGCAGTTCTTC
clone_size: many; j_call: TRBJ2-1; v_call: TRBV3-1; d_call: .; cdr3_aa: CASSQTRDNEQFF; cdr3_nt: TGTGCCAGCAGCCAGACTAGGGACAATGAGCAGTTCTTC
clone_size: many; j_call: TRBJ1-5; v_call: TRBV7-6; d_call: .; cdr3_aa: CASSSRSGFQPQHF; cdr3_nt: TGTGCCAGCAGCTCACGTTCAGGGTTTCAGCCCCAGCATTTT
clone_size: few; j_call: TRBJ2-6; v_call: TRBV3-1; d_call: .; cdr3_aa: CASSQGVGSGANVLTF; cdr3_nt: TGTGCCAGCAGCCAAGGAGTGGGGTCAGGGGCCAACGTCCTGACTTTC
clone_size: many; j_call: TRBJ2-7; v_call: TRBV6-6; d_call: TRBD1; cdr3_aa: CASQTGTGIYEQYF; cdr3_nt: TGTGCCAGCCAGACCGGGACAGGCATCTACGAGCAGTACTTC
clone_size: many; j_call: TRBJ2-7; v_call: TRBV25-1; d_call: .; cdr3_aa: CASSPTGIYEQYF; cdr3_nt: TGTGCCAGCAGTCCGACGGGGATCTACGAGCAGTACTTC